This T cell receptor (beta chain) was identified during a study of PD-1 blockade in classical Hodgkin lymphoma. Overall study findings and caveats: Underlying causes for the observed repertoire differences were not defined, possibly disease activity or prior therapy.

Specified time point: newly diagnosed, previously untreated cHL patient sample. Magnetic negative selection of thawed PBMCs was the method by which CD4+ T cells were purified. As to this clone: Its cognate antigen is unknown.

Measured with immunoSEQ multiplex PCR; TCRdb has only the in-frame clones, and not every one. The sample holds around 32,000 clones, around 89% seen once. V gave up 1 base and J gave up 1 base, with 8 bases separating them. Germline values: CDR1 SGHDT, CDR2 YYEEEE. The CDR3 has 14 amino acids. The specimen sequenced was CD4+ T cells from blood. The chain is built from TRBV5-6 and TRBJ1-1; possibly TRBD1 for D (6 bases). The clonotype comes from a human donor with classical Hodgkin lymphoma. CDR3 residues: CASSLRGANTEAFF. CDR3 bases: TGTGCCAGCAGCTTGCGGGGGGCGAACACTGAAGCTTTCTTT. Full variable domain (missing parts from reference TRBV5-6 and TRBJ1-1): DAGVTQSPTHLIKTRGQQVTLRCSPKSGHDTVSWYQQALGQGPQFIFQYYEEEERQRGNFPDRFSGHQFPNYSSELNVNALLLGDSALYLCASSLRGANTEAFFGQGTRLTVV.